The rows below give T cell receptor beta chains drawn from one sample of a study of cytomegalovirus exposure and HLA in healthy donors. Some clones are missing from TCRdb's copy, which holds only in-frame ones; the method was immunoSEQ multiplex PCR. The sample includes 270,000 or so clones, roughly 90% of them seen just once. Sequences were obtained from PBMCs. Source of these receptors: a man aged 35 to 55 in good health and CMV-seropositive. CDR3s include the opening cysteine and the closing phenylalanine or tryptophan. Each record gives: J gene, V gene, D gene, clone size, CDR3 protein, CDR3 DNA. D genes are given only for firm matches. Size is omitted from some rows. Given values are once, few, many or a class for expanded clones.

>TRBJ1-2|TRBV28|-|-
CASSSGAINYGYTF
TGTGCCAGCAGTTCAGGGGCTATTAACTATGGCTACACCTTC
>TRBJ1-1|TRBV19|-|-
CASSISRDTEAFF
TGTGCCAGTAGTATCTCTCGGGACACTGAAGCTTTCTTT
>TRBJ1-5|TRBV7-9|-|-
CASSRAYSNQPQHF
TGTGCCAGCAGCCGAGCTTATAGCAATCAGCCCCAGCATTTT
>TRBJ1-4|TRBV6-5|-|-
CASSYRGFNEKLFF
TGTGCCAGCAGTTACAGGGGGTTTAATGAAAAACTGTTTTTT
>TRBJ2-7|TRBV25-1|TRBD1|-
CASSEVGQGTYEQYF
TGTGCCAGCAGTGAAGTCGGACAGGGAACCTACGAGCAGTACTTC
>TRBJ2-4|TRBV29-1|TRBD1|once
CSVGGQGVKNIQYF
TGCAGCGTTGGGGGACAGGGGGTCAAAAACATTCAGTACTTC
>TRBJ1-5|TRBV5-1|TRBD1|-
CASSSGQVGDQPQHF
TGCGCCAGCAGCTCGGGACAGGTTGGGGATCAGCCCCAGCATTTT
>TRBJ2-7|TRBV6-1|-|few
CASSLTGYEQYF
TGTGCCAGCAGCCTGACAGGCTACGAGCAGTACTTC
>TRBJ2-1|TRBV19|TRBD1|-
CASSPRTGGYNEQFF
TGTGCCAGTAGTCCTCGGACAGGGGGCTACAATGAGCAGTTCTTC
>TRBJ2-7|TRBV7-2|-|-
CASSSERASDRYEQYF
TGTGCCAGCAGCTCGGAACGGGCTAGCGATCGCTACGAGCAGTACTTC
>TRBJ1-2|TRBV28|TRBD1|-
CASSLRDRAHTF
TGTGCCAGCAGTTTAAGAGACAGGGCTCACACCTTC
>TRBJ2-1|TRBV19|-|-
CASSIAGVVGEQFF
TGTGCCAGTAGTATAGCGGGAGTCGTCGGCGAGCAGTTCTTC
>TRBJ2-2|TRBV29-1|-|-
CGGGQVNTGELFF
TGCGGGGGGGGACAGGTTAACACCGGGGAGCTGTTTTTT
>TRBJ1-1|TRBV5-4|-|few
CASSLDGGGTEAFF
TGTGCCAGCAGCTTGGACGGGGGAGGCACTGAAGCTTTCTTT
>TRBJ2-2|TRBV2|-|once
CASSEAQPTNTGELFF
TGTGCCAGCAGTGAAGCACAACCGACGAACACCGGGGAGCTGTTTTTT
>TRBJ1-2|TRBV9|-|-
CASSPANYGYTF
TGTGCCAGCAGTCCCGCTAACTATGGCTACACCTTC
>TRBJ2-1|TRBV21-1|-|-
CASTDRLRPSESSYNEQFF
TGTGCCAGCACCGACAGATTAAGGCCTTCCGAGAGCTCCTACAATGAGCAGTTCTTC
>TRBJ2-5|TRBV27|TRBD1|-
CASSLQGVQETQYF
TGTGCCAGCAGTCTACAGGGGGTCCAAGAGACCCAGTACTTC
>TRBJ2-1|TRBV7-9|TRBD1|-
CASSPDRGDEQFF
TGTGCCAGCAGCCCAGACAGGGGTGATGAGCAGTTCTTC
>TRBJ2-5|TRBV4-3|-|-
CASSQRYGEETQYF
TGCGCCAGCAGCCAAAGGTACGGAGAAGAGACCCAGTACTTC
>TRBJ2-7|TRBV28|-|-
CASRSPSYEQYF
TGTGCCAGCAGAAGCCCGTCCTACGAGCAGTACTTC
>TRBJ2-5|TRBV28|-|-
CASSRFSEGETQYF
TGTGCCAGCAGTCGATTCTCGGAGGGAGAGACCCAGTACTTC
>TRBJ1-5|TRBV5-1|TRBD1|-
CASSGGQGGDQPQHF
TGCGCCAGCAGCGGAGGACAGGGCGGGGATCAGCCCCAGCATTTT
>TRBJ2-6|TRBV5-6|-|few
CASRSGANVLTF
TGTGCCAGCCGTTCTGGGGCCAACGTCCTGACTTTC